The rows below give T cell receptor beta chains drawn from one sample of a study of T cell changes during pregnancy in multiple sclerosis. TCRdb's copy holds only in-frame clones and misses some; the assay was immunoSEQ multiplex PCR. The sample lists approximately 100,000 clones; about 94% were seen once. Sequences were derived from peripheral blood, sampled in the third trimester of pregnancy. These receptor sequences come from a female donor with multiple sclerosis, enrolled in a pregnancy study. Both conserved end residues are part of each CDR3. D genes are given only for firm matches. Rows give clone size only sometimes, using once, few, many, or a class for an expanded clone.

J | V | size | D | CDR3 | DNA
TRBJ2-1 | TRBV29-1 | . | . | CSVRSSYNEQFF | TGCAGCGTGAGATCCTCCTACAATGAGCAGTTCTTC
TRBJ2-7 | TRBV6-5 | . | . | CASSYRSAGPSYEQYF | TGTGCCAGCAGTTATCGTAGTGCGGGACCCTCCTACGAGCAGTACTTC
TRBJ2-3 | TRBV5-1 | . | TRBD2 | CASSTSGTRDTQYF | TGCGCCAGCAGTACTAGCGGGACCCGCGATACGCAGTATTTT
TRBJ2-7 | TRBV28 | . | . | CASSLPGGPYEQYF | TGTGCCAGCAGCCTACCCGGGGGACCCTACGAGCAGTACTTC
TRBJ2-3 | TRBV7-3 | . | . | CASSFSGFVTDTQYF | TGTGCCAGCAGCTTCAGCGGGTTTGTCACAGATACGCAGTATTTT
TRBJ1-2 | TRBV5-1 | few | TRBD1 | CASSSTGSAYGYTF | TGCGCCAGCAGCTCGACAGGGTCTGCCTATGGCTACACCTTC
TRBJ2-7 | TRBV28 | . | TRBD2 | CASSSPSGALTYEQYF | TGTGCCAGCAGTTCACCCAGCGGGGCCCTAACCTACGAGCAGTACTTC
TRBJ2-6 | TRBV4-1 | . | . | CASSQEVRSHVLTF | TGCGCCAGCAGCCAGGAGGTGCGGTCGCACGTCCTGACTTTC
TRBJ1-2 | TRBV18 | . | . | CASSGGSNYGYTF | TGTGCCAGCTCCGGGGGGTCTAACTATGGCTACACCTTC
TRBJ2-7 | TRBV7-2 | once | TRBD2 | CASSLAGTSGTEQYF | TGTGCCAGCAGCTTAGCCGGGACTAGCGGGACTGAGCAGTACTTC
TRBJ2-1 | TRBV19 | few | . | CASRGGVSSYNEQFF | TGTGCCAGTAGGGGGGGAGTGAGCTCCTACAATGAGCAGTTCTTC
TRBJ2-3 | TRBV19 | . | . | CASSYWGGGPGDTQYF | TGTGCCAGTAGCTACTGGGGTGGAGGGCCGGGAGATACGCAGTATTTT
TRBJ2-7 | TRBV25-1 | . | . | CASSKTGGGGEQYF | TGTGCCAGCAGTAAAACAGGGGGCGGGGGGGAGCAGTACTTC
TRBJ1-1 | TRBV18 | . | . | CASSPKNSNTEAFF | TGTGCCAGCTCACCTAAAAACAGTAACACTGAAGCTTTCTTT
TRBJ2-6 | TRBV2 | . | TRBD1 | CASSVQGGGTGANVLTF | TGTGCCAGCAGTGTTCAAGGGGGCGGAACTGGGGCCAACGTCCTGACTTTC
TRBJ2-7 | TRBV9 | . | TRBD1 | CASSVADRDEQYF | TGTGCCAGCAGCGTAGCTGACAGGGACGAGCAGTACTTC
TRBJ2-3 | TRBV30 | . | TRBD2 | CAWSVIGSGRADTQYF | TGTGCCTGGAGTGTTATAGGTAGCGGGAGGGCAGATACGCAGTATTTT
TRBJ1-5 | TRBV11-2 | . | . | CASSLADTNQPQHF | TGTGCCAGCAGCCTCGCCGACACCAATCAGCCCCAGCATTTT
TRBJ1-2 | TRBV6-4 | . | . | CASSVGPDYGYTF | TGTGCCAGCAGTGTTGGGCCAGATTATGGCTACACCTTC
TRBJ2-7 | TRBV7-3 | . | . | CASSLTVRSEQYF | TGTGCCAGCAGCTTAACTGTCAGGTCCGAGCAGTACTTC
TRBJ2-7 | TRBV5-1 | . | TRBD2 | CASSSGLAGGHEQYF | TGCGCCAGCAGCTCAGGACTAGCGGGAGGGCACGAGCAGTACTTC
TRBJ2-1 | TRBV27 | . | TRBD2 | CASSLSLGTSGNEQFF | TGTGCCAGCAGTTTATCCCTCGGGACTAGCGGCAATGAGCAGTTCTTC
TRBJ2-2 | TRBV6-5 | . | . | CASSYGRAGELFF | TGTGCCAGCAGTTACGGTAGAGCCGGGGAGCTGTTTTTT
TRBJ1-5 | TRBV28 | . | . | CASSLGGPYSNQPQHF | TGTGCCAGCAGTTTGGGAGGCCCTTATAGCAATCAGCCCCAGCATTTT
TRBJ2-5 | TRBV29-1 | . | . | CSVERSQETQYF | TGCAGCGTGGAGCGGTCCCAAGAGACCCAGTACTTC
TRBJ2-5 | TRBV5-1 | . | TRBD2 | CASSLASGRGEETQYF | TGCGCCAGCAGCTTGGCTAGCGGGAGAGGTGAAGAGACCCAGTACTTC
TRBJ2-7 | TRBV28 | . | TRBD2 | CASSLGRRGDEQYF | TGTGCCAGCAGTTTAGGGCGGCGGGGGGACGAGCAGTACTTC
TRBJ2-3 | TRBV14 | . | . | CASSQESRYTDTQYF | TGTGCCAGCAGCCAAGAGAGCCGTTACACAGATACGCAGTATTTT
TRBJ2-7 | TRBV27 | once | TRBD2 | CASSFGTSGRAAGEQYF | TGTGCCAGCAGTTTTGGTACTAGCGGGAGGGCCGCCGGCGAGCAGTACTTC
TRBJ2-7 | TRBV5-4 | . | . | CASSLGGGHRGEQYF | TGTGCCAGCAGCTTGGGAGGAGGGCACAGGGGAGAGCAGTACTTC
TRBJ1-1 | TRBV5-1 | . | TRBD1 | CASSVSGGFTEAFF | TGCGCCAGCAGCGTGTCAGGGGGCTTCACTGAAGCTTTCTTT
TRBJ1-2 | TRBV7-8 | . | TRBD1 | CASSLEFSAGTGNSGYTF | TGTGCCAGCAGCTTAGAGTTTTCCGCCGGGACAGGGAACTCTGGCTACACCTTC
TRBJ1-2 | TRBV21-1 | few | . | CARGTGVLANYGYTF | TGTGCCAGGGGAACAGGGGTCCTAGCTAACTATGGCTACACCTTC
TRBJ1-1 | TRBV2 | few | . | CASRFSNTEAFF | TGTGCCAGTAGATTTTCGAACACTGAAGCTTTCTTT
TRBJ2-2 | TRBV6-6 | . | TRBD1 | CASSYTGATNTGELFF | TGTGCCAGCAGTTATACAGGGGCCACGAACACCGGGGAGCTGTTTTTT
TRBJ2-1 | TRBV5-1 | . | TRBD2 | CASSLFTGTSVSGEFF | TGCGCCAGCAGCTTGTTCACCGGGACTAGCGTTAGCGGGGAGTTCTTC
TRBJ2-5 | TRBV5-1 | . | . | CASSLGWGQDLETQYF | TGCGCCAGCAGCTTGGGATGGGGGCAAGACTTGGAGACCCAGTACTTC
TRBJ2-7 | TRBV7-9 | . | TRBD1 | CASSPSRGQGLDEQYF | TGTGCCAGCAGCCCCTCTCGGGGACAGGGGCTGGACGAGCAGTACTTC
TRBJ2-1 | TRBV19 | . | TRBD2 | CASSIRATSGTTANEQFF | TGTGCCAGTAGTATAAGGGCGACTAGCGGAACTACTGCCAATGAGCAGTTCTTC
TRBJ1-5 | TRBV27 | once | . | CASKAGFGNQPQHF | TGTGCCAGCAAAGCAGGGTTCGGCAATCAGCCCCAGCATTTT